Given below is one TCR beta chain in context. Its antigen is as yet unknown. The data were obtained in a study of cytomegalovirus exposure and HLA in healthy donors. Whole-study findings and limits: Most TCR sequences were rare, but some public TCRs occurred in many donors.

The PCR used 60 Vbeta and 13 Jbeta primers. TCRdb's copy holds only in-frame clones and misses some; the assay was immunoSEQ multiplex PCR. The repertoire consists of around 50,000 clones, with about 78% occurring once and the leading ten covering more than 6.5%. Germline lookup yields CDR1 MDHEN and CDR2 SYDVKM. Between the trimmed V and J ends, which lost 5 bases and 4 bases, there was a span of 14 bases. CDR3 size: 14 residues. The sample taken for sequencing was PBMCs. The sequence was collected from a man aged 25-45 years in good health and CMV-seropositive. The J gene is TRBJ1-1, the V gene TRBV28; D may be TRBD1 (6 bases). The CDR3 here is CASSKSTGSTEAFF. The CDR3 DNA reads as TGTGCCAGCAGTAAATCAACAGGGTCCACTGAAGCTTTCTTT. Using reference TRBV28 and TRBJ1-1 for the parts outside the CDR3, the full variable domain is DVKVTQSSRYLVKRTGEKVFLECVQDMDHENMFWYRQDPGLGLRLIYFSYDVKMKEKGDIPEGYSVSREKKERFSLILESASTNQTSMYLCASSKSTGSTEAFFGQGTRLTVV.